Here is one T cell receptor beta chain with its context. The antigen is not known. Germline V gives CDR1 MRHNA, CDR2 SNTAGT. There are 14 residues in the CDR3. Trimming at V came to 4 bases and at J to 3 bases, leaving 0 bases not matched to a gene. The data derive from a study of cytomegalovirus exposure and HLA in healthy donors. Study-wide points: According to an earlier analysis, most TCR beta V segments yielded productive rearrangements about 90% or about 30% of the time. Researchers catalogued 164 TCR beta chains as cytomegalovirus-associated. Rare TCR sequences predominated, though certain public TCRs were found in many donors. A few chains tied to CMV proved CMV antigen-specific in vitro.

PCR used 60 Vbeta primers and 13 Jbeta primers. The repertoire was sequenced with immunoSEQ multiplex PCR; TCRdb's copy has only in-frame clones and lacks some. Here the sample table reports fewer than 150,000 clones. The rearrangement links TRBV6-4 to TRBJ2-2, with 9 bases matching TRBD1. This TCR derives from a man aged 40-49 years in good health and CMV-seronegative. Material: PBMCs. CDR3 in DNA: TGTGCCAGCAGTGGACAGGGGGACACCGGGGAGCTGTTTTTT. Residues: CASSGQGDTGELFF.